The rows below give T cell receptor beta chains drawn from one sample of a study of shared clonotypes between healthy human individuals. Sequencing was performed with immunoSEQ multiplex PCR; in TCRdb, only in-frame clones are kept and a portion is missing. The data hold some 2 million clones, with 90% to 95% observed a single time. The sequenced material came from naive CD4+ T cells sorted from blood. The receptors were gathered from a man younger than 30 in good health. CDR3s include the opening cysteine and the closing phenylalanine or tryptophan. Fields, in order: D gene, clone size, V gene, J gene, CDR3 DNA, CDR3 protein. D genes are given only for firm matches. Rows may omit the clone size; those that give it use once, few, many or a size class.

D: -; size: -; V: TRBV2; J: TRBJ2-4; DNA: TGTGCCAGCCACCGGGACATGGGTAACATTCAGTACTTC; CDR3: CASHRDMGNIQYF
D: -; size: -; V: TRBV2; J: TRBJ2-7; DNA: TGTGCCAGCAGTTCGGACGGAACCTACGAGCAGTACTTC; CDR3: CASSSDGTYEQYF
D: -; size: -; V: TRBV7-8; J: TRBJ2-7; DNA: TGTGCCAGCAGCCTACTCATGGGCTACGAGCAGTACTTC; CDR3: CASSLLMGYEQYF
D: TRBD1; size: few; V: TRBV6-1; J: TRBJ2-3; DNA: TGTGCCAGCAGTAGACAGGGGACAGATACGCAGTATTTT; CDR3: CASSRQGTDTQYF
D: -; size: -; V: TRBV25-1; J: TRBJ2-7; DNA: TGTGCCAGCAGTGAATGGGCGGATACCTACGAGCAGTACTTC; CDR3: CASSEWADTYEQYF
D: TRBD1; size: -; V: TRBV4-1; J: TRBJ2-5; DNA: TGCGCCAGCAGCCAAGAGGACAGGGCTTGGGGCGGGGAGACCCAGTACTTC; CDR3: CASSQEDRAWGGETQYF
D: TRBD1; size: -; V: TRBV6-1; J: TRBJ2-7; DNA: TGTGCCAGCCAACTAGGACAGGGGGACTACGAGCAGTACTTC; CDR3: CASQLGQGDYEQYF
D: TRBD1; size: -; V: TRBV27; J: TRBJ2-2; DNA: TGTGCCAGCGGGGACCGGGACAGGGGGCATACCGGGGAGCTGTTTTTT; CDR3: CASGDRDRGHTGELFF
D: -; size: -; V: TRBV6-1; J: TRBJ2-7; DNA: TGTGCCAGCAGTGTATATGAACAGGGTTACTACGAGCAGTACTTC; CDR3: CASSVYEQGYYEQYF
D: -; size: -; V: TRBV4-1; J: TRBJ2-1; DNA: TGCGCCAGCAGCCGCACGCCGCTTGGGGGGCCGAACAATGAGCAGTTCTTC; CDR3: CASSRTPLGGPNNEQFF
D: TRBD1; size: -; V: TRBV6-1; J: TRBJ2-7; DNA: TGTGCCAGCAGTGAGGAGGGACAGGTCCGAGGCGAGCAGTACTTC; CDR3: CASSEEGQVRGEQYF
D: -; size: -; V: TRBV5-8; J: TRBJ1-6; DNA: TGTGCCAGCAGCTTGGGGGCGGGGAGGGGCAATTCACCCCTCCACTTT; CDR3: CASSLGAGRGNSPLHF
D: -; size: -; V: TRBV5-1; J: TRBJ1-2; DNA: TGCGCCAGCAGCTTAAGGGGGGAAAAGGACTATGGCTACACCTTC; CDR3: CASSLRGEKDYGYTF
D: -; size: -; V: TRBV28; J: TRBJ2-7; DNA: TGTGCCAGCAGTCTCAATACAGGAGGAAGGAAGAACGAGCAGTACTTC; CDR3: CASSLNTGGRKNEQYF
D: -; size: -; V: TRBV15; J: TRBJ2-3; DNA: TGTGCCACCAGCAGAGATGTTGGGAGCACAGATACGCAGTATTTT; CDR3: CATSRDVGSTDTQYF
D: -; size: -; V: TRBV18; J: TRBJ2-5; DNA: TGTGCCAGCTCACAGGGCGGTATGGGAGAGACCCAGTACTTC; CDR3: CASSQGGMGETQYF
D: TRBD2; size: -; V: TRBV6-1; J: TRBJ2-1; DNA: TGTGCCAGCAGTGCCGGGACTAGCCGATCGTTCTTC; CDR3: CASSAGTSRSFF
D: TRBD2; size: -; V: TRBV19; J: TRBJ2-2; DNA: TGTGCCAGTAGTATCAAACTAGCGAGAGGGACGAACACCGGGGAGCTGTTTTTT; CDR3: CASSIKLARGTNTGELFF
D: -; size: -; V: TRBV10-3; J: TRBJ1-2; DNA: TGTGCCATCAACGGGGCCGCCTATGGCTACACCTTC; CDR3: CAINGAAYGYTF
D: TRBD1; size: -; V: TRBV4-1; J: TRBJ2-1; DNA: TGCGCCAGCAGCCAAGACCTGGACAGGGGGCTTAGGCGGGGGAGGTTGGATGAGCAGTTCTTC; CDR3: CASSQDLDRGLRRGRLDEQFF
D: -; size: -; V: TRBV30; J: TRBJ2-7; DNA: TGTGCCTGGAGGACCGGGACGGACTCCTACGAGCAGTACTTC; CDR3: CAWRTGTDSYEQYF
D: -; size: -; V: TRBV5-1; J: TRBJ2-7; DNA: TGCGCCAGCAGCTTTGACAGTTCCATCCTTAGGCGATACGAGCAGTACTTC; CDR3: CASSFDSSILRRYEQYF